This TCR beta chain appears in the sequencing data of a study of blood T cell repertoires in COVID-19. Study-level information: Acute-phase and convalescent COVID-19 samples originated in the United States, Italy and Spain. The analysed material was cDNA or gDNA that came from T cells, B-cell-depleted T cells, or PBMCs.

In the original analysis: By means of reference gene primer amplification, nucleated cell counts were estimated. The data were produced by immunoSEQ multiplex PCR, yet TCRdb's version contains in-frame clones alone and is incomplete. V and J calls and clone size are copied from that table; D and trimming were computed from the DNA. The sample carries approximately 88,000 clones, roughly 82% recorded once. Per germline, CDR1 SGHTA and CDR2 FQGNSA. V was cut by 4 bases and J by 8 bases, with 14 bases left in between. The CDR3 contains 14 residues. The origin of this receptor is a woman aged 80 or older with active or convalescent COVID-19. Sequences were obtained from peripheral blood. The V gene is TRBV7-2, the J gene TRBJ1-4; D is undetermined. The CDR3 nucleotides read TGTGCCAGCAGCTCCGCGGCGACTGGGGAAAAACTGTTTTTT. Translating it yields CASSSAATGEKLFF.